This T cell receptor beta chain was captured by sequencing in a study of blood T cell repertoires in COVID-19. As originally analysed: Nucleated cell number was recorded as an estimate derived from reference gene primer amplification. The table came from immunoSEQ multiplex PCR; TCRdb's copy has only in-frame clones and leaves some out. V, J and clone size were drawn from that table, and D and trimming were deduced from the DNA. Here the sample spans about 240,000 clones, around 81% being singletons. CDR1 is SGHTA and CDR2 is FQGTGA in the germline V gene. Trimming took off 3 bases at V and 4 bases at J, with 12 bases between the two ends. The CDR3 totals 14 residues.

The sequence was collected from a young man who had recovered from COVID-19. Sequencing was carried out using peripheral blood. The genes are TRBV7-3 and TRBJ2-5, with D maybe TRBD2 (6 bases). For the CDR3, the DNA is TGTGCCAGCAGCTTGAATAGCGGCCTAGAGACCCAGTACTTC. This codes for CASSLNSGLETQYF.